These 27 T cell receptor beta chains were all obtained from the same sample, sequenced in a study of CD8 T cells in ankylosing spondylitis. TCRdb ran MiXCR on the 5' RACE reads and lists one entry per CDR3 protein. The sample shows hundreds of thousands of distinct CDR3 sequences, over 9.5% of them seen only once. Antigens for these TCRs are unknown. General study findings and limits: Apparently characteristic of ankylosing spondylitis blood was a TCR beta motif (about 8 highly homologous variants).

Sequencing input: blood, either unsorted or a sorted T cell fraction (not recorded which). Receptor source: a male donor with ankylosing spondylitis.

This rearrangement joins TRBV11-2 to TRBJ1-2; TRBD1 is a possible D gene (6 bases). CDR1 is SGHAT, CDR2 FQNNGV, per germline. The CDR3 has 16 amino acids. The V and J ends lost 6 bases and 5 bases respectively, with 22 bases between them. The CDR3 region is CASRPLGEGVEYGYTF. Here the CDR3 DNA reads TGTGCCAGCAGACCCCTCGGGGAGGGGGTGGAGTATGGCTACACCTTC.

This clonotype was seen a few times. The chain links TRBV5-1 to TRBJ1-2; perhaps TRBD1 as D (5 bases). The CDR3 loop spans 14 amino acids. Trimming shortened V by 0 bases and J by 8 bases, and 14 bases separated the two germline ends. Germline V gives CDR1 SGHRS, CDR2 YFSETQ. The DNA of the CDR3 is TGCGCCAGCAGCTTGGTAGGAGGGGATCGGGGCTACACCTTC. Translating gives CASSLVGGDRGYTF. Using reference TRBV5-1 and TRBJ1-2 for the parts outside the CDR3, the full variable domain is KAGVTQTPRYLIKTRGQQVTLSCSPISGHRSVSWYQQTPGQGLQFLFEYFSETQRNKGNFPGRFSGRQFSNSRSEMNVSTLELGDSALYLCASSLVGGDRGYTFGSGTRLTVV.

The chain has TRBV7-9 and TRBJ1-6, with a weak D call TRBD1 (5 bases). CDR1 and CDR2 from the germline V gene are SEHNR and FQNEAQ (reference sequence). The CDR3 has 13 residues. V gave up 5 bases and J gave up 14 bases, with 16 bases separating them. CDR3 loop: CASSPAAGESLHF. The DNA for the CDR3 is TGTGCCAGCAGCCCCGCCGCGGGGGAGTCCCTCCACTTT. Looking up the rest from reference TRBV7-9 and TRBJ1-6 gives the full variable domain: DTGVSQNPRHKITKRGQNVTFRCDPISEHNRLYWYRQTLGQGPEFLTYFQNEAQLEKSRLLSDRFSAERPKGSFSTLEIQRTEQGDSAMYLCASSPAAGESLHFGNGTRLTVT.

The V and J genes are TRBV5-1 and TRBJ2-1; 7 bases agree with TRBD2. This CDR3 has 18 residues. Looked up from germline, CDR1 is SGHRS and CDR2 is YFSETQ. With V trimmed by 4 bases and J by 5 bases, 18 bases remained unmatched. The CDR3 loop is CASSLTGWAGEGNNEQFF. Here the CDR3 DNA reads TGCGCCAGCAGCCTGACTGGTTGGGCGGGAGAGGGGAACAATGAGCAGTTCTTC.

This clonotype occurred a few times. CDR3 amino acids: CSVETGAREKLFF. For the CDR3, the DNA is TGCAGCGTTGAAACAGGGGCTCGTGAAAAACTGTTTTTT. The chain couples TRBV29-1 to TRBJ1-4; TRBD1 matches at 7 bases. Trimming removed 2 bases from V and 7 bases from J; junction bases left unmatched: 4. Germline CDR1 reads SQVTM; CDR2 reads ANQGSEA. The CDR3 totals 13 residues.

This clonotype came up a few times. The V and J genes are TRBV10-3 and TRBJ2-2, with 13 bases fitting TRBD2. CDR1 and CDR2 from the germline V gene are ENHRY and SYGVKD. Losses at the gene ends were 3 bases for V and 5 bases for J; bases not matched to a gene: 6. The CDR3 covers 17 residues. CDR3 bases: TGTGCCATCAGTGAATCCGGACTAGCGGGAGTTACCGGGGAGCTGTTTTTT. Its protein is CAISESGLAGVTGELFF.

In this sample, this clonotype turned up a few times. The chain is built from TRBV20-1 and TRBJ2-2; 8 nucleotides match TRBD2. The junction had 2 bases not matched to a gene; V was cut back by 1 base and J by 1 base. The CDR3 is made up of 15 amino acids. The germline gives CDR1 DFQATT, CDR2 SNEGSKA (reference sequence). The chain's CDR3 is CSARGLAGNTGELFF. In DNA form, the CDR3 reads TGCAGTGCTAGAGGTCTAGCGGGGAACACCGGGGAGCTGTTTTTT.

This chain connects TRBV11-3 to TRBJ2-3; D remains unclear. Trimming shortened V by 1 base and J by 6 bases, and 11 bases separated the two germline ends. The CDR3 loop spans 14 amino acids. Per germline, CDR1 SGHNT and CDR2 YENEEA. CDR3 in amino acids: CASSLAPRADTQYF. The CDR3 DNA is TGTGCCAGCAGCTTAGCCCCTAGAGCCGATACGCAGTATTTT.

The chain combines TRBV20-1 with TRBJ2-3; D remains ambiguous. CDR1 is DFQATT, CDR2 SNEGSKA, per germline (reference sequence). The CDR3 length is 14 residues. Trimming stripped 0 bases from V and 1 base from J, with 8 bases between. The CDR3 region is CSARDWAGTDTQYF. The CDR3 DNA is TGCAGTGCTAGAGATTGGGCAGGCACAGATACGCAGTATTTT.

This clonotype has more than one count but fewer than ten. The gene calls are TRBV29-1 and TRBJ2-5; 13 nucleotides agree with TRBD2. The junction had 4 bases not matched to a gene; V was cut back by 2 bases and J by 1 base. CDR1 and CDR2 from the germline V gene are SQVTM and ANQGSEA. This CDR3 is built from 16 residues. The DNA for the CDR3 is TGCAGCGTTGAAACTAGCGGGAGGGGACTCCAAGAGACCCAGTACTTC. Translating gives CSVETSGRGLQETQYF.

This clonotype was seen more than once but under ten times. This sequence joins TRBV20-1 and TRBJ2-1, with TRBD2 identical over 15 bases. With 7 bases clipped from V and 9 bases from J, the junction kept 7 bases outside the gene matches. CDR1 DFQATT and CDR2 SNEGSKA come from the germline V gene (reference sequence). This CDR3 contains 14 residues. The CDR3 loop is CSGLGLAGGGEQFF. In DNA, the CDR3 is TGCAGTGGGCTGGGACTAGCGGGAGGTGGTGAGCAGTTCTTC.

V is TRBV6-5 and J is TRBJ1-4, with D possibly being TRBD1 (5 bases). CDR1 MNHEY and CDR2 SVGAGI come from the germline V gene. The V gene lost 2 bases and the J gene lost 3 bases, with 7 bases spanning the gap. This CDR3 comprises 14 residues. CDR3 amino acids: CASSYGGSNEKLFF. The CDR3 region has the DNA TGTGCCAGCAGTTACGGGGGATCTAATGAAAAACTGTTTTTT.

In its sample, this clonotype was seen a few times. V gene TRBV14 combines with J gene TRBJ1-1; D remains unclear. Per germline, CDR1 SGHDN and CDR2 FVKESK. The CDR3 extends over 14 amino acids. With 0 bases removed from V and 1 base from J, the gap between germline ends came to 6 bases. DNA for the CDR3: TGTGCCAGCAGCCAAGAACGGGGGAACACTGAAGCTTTCTTT. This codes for CASSQERGNTEAFF.

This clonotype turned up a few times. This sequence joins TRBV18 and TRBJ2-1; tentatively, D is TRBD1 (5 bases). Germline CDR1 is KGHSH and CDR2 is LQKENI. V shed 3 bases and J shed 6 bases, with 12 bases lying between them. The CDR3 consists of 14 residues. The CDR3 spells CASSPYGASNEQFF. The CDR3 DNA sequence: TGTGCCAGCTCACCCTATGGGGCTAGCAATGAGCAGTTCTTC.

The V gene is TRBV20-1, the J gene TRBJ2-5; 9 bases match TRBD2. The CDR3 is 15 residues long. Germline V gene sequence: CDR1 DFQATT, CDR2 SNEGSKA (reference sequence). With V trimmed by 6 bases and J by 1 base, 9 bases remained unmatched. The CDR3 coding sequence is TGCAGTGCGGCCCCTCTAGCGGGAACCCAAGAGACCCAGTACTTC. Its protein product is CSAAPLAGTQETQYF.

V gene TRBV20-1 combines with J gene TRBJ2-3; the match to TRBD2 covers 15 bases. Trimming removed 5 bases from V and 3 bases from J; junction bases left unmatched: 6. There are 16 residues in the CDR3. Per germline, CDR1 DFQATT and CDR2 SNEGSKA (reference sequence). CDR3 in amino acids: CSARTSGRERTDTQYF. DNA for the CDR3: TGCAGTGCTCGGACTAGCGGGAGGGAGAGAACAGATACGCAGTATTTT.

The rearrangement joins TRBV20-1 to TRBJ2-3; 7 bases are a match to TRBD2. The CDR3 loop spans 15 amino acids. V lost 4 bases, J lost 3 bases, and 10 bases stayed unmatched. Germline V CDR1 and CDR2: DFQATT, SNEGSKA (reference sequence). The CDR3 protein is CSAMGGDWVTDTQYF. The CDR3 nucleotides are TGCAGTGCTATGGGAGGGGACTGGGTTACAGATACGCAGTATTTT.

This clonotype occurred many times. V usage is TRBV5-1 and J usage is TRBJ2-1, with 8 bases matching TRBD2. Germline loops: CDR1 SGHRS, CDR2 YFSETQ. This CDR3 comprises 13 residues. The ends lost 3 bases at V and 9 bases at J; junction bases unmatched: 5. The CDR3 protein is CASSSREGIEQFF. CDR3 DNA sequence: TGCGCCAGCAGCTCCCGGGAGGGAATTGAGCAGTTCTTC.

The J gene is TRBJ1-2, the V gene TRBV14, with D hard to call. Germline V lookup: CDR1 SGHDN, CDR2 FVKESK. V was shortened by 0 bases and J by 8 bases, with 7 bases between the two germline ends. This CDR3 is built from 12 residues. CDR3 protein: CASSQDNEGYTF. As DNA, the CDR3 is TGTGCCAGCAGCCAAGATAACGAGGGCTACACCTTC.

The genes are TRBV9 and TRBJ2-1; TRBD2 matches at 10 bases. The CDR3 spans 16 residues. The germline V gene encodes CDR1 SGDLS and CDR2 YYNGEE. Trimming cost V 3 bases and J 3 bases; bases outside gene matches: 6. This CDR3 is CASSESGRAIYNEQFF. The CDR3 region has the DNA TGTGCCAGCAGCGAGAGCGGGAGGGCCATCTACAATGAGCAGTTCTTC.

In DNA, the CDR3 is TGTGCCACCAGTAAGGACCTGGGAGTAAATGAAAAACTGTTTTTT. It is translated as CATSKDLGVNEKLFF. The chain links TRBV15 to TRBJ1-4; D unclear. This CDR3 is built from 15 residues. Per germline, CDR1 LNHNV and CDR2 YYDKDF (reference sequence). With 6 bases removed from V and 5 bases from J, the gap between germline ends came to 16 bases.

The CDR3 protein is CASSPAVGEAKNIQYF. The CDR3, as DNA: TGTGCCAGCAGTCCAGCAGTGGGGGAGGCCAAAAACATTCAGTACTTC. The J gene is TRBJ2-4, the V gene TRBV7-2; the D gene could be TRBD1 or TRBD2 (5 bases each). Germline lookup yields CDR1 SGHTA and CDR2 FQGNSA. V was clipped by 6 bases and J by 1 base, with 16 bases between them. The CDR3 has 16 residues.

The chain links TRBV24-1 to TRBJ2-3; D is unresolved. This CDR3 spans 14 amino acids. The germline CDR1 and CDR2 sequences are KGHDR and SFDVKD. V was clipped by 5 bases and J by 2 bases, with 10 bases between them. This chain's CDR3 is CATSGWADTDTQYF. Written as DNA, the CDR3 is TGTGCCACCAGTGGTTGGGCCGACACAGATACGCAGTATTTT.

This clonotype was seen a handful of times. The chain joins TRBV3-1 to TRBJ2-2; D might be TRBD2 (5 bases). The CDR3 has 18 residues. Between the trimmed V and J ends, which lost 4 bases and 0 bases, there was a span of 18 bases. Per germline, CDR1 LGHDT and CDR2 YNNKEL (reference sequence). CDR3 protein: CASSRIGVAVTNTGELFF. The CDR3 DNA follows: TGTGCCAGCAGCCGAATCGGGGTAGCCGTAACGAACACCGGGGAGCTGTTTTTT.

In nucleotides, the CDR3 is TGTGCCAGCAGCTTACGGGTTATTCCCTCCAATGGCTACACCTTC. Protein: CASSLRVIPSNGYTF. The J gene is TRBJ1-2, the V gene TRBV7-8, with D unresolved. The CDR3 extends over 15 amino acids. V gave up 2 bases and J gave up 6 bases, with 16 bases separating them. The germline CDR1 and CDR2 sequences are SGHVS and FQNEAQ.

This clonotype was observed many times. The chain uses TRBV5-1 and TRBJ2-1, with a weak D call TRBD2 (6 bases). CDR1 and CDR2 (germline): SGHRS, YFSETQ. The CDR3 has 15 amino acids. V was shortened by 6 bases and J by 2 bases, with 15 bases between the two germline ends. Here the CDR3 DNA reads TGCGCCAGCACAATCTGGGGGGTCGCCTACAATGAGCAGTTCTTC. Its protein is CASTIWGVAYNEQFF.

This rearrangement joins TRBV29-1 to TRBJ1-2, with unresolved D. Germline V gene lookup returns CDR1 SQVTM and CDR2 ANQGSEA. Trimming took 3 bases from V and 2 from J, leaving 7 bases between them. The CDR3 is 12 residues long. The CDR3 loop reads CSVDQNNYGYTF. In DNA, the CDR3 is TGCAGCGTTGATCAAAACAACTATGGCTACACCTTC. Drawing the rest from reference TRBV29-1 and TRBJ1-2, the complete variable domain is SAVISQKPSRDICQRGTSLTIQCQVDSQVTMMFWYRQQPGQSLTLIATANQGSEATYESGFVIDKFPISRPNLTFSTLTVSNMSPEDSSIYLCSVDQNNYGYTFGSGTRLTVV.